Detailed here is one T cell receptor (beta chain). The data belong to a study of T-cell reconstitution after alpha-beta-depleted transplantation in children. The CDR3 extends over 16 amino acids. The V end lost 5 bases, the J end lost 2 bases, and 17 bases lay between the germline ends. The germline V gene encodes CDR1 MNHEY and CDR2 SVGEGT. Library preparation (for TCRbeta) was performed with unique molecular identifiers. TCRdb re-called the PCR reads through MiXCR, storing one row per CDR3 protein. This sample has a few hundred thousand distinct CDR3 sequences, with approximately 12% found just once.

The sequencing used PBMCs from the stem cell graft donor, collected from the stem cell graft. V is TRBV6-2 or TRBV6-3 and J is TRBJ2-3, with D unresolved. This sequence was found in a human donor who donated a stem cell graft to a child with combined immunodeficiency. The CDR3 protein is CASSVSPPGATDTQYF. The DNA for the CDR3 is TGTGCCAGCAGTGTATCTCCACCTGGCGCCACAGATACGCAGTATTTT.